This is a list of T cell receptor beta chains from one sample in a study of identical twins. A single record per CDR3 protein comes from TCRdb applying MiXCR to the 5' RACE reads. The repertoire consists of 450,000 or so distinct CDR3 sequences, with roughly an eighth occurring once and the leading ten covering more than 0.8%. The data were also submitted as part of a second study, on yellow fever vaccine responses in identical twins.

Sequenced input: CD4+ T cells sorted from blood. The receptors originated from a woman between 18 and 29 years old in good health. Both conserved end residues are part of each CDR3. A D gene is named only where the DNA matches it firmly. Only some rows state a clone size, as once, few, many or a class for expanded clones.

TRBV7-9	TRBJ1-6	.	few	CASSSNRGNSPLHF	TGTGCCAGCAGCTCGAATCGGGGAAATTCACCCCTCCACTTT
TRBV12-3/TRBV12-4	TRBJ1-1	.	many	CASSQGGFGTEAFF	TGTGCCAGCAGCCAAGGGGGTTTCGGCACTGAAGCTTTCTTT
TRBV28	TRBJ2-5	TRBD2	few	CASSSTSGREETQYF	TGTGCCAGCAGTTCTACTAGCGGGAGGGAAGAGACCCAGTACTTC
TRBV12-3/TRBV12-4	TRBJ2-1	.	few	CASNKKQFDEQFF	TGTGCCAGCAACAAGAAGCAGTTCGATGAGCAGTTCTTC
TRBV20-1	TRBJ2-1	TRBD2	.	CSAQSSSGGLYNEQFF	TGCAGTGCTCAATCGTCTAGCGGGGGGCTATACAATGAGCAGTTCTTC
TRBV6-2/TRBV6-3	TRBJ2-3	.	.	CATKDPSTDTQYF	TGTGCCACCAAAGACCCTAGCACAGATACGCAGTATTTT
TRBV6-5	TRBJ1-4	.	.	CASGGYNEKLFF	TGTGCCTCGGGGGGGTATAATGAAAAACTGTTTTTT
TRBV12-3/TRBV12-4	TRBJ2-1	.	many	CASSFVDEQFF	TGTGCCAGCAGTTTTGTTGATGAGCAGTTCTTC
TRBV28	TRBJ2-4	.	few	CASSFYLAKNIQYF	TGTGCCAGCAGTTTCTACCTAGCCAAAAACATTCAGTACTTC
TRBV15	TRBJ2-7	TRBD2	few	CATSRERAGGTYEQYF	TGTGCCACCAGCAGAGAACGAGCGGGGGGAACCTACGAGCAGTACTTC
TRBV12-3/TRBV12-4	TRBJ2-2	.	few	CASSFLQGGTGELFF	TGTGCCAGCAGTTTCCTACAGGGTGGAACCGGGGAGCTGTTTTTT
TRBV20-1	TRBJ2-3	TRBD2	.	CSARSRVGGGAPADTQYF	TGCAGTGCTAGATCGAGGGTCGGCGGGGGGGCCCCCGCAGATACGCAGTATTTT
TRBV6-2/TRBV6-3	TRBJ2-2	.	.	CASSGGQFGLGTGELFF	TGTGCCAGCAGTGGAGGACAGTTTGGGCTTGGCACCGGGGAGCTGTTTTTT
TRBV20-1	TRBJ1-2	.	.	CSATNPGYGYTF	TGCAGTGCTACGAATCCAGGGTATGGCTACACCTTC
TRBV2	TRBJ2-2	TRBD2	.	CASESREVTGELFF	TGTGCCAGCGAATCTCGGGAGGTCACCGGGGAGCTGTTTTTT
TRBV7-3	TRBJ2-3	TRBD2	many	CASSSRLAGGTDTQYF	TGTGCCAGCAGCTCCCGACTAGCGGGGGGCACAGATACGCAGTATTTT
TRBV5-1	TRBJ1-1	.	.	CASSMGRGYAEAFF	TGCGCCAGCAGCATGGGTCGAGGCTACGCTGAAGCTTTCTTT
TRBV4-2	TRBJ1-2	TRBD1	.	CASSQENGQVAANYGYTF	TGTGCCAGCAGCCAAGAAAACGGACAGGTAGCAGCTAACTATGGCTACACCTTC
TRBV6-1	TRBJ1-2	TRBD1	few	CASSASDRVGGYTF	TGTGCCAGCAGTGCCTCGGACAGGGTGGGCGGCTACACCTTC
TRBV10-2	TRBJ2-1	.	few	CASRLANEQFF	TGCGCCAGCAGGCTAGCAAATGAGCAGTTCTTC
TRBV4-1	TRBJ1-6	.	few	CASSQVQGEPLHF	TGCGCCAGCAGCCAAGTTCAGGGCGAACCCCTCCACTTT
TRBV7-2	TRBJ2-1	.	many	CASSLVKSIDEQFF	TGTGCCAGCAGCTTGGTAAAGAGTATCGATGAGCAGTTCTTC
TRBV11-2	TRBJ2-3	.	few	CASSLSQGDGTDTQYF	TGTGCCAGCAGCCTGAGTCAGGGTGATGGTACAGATACGCAGTATTTT
TRBV2	TRBJ2-3	.	.	CASRGSWTDTQYF	TGTGCCAGCAGGGGGTCCTGGACAGATACGCAGTATTTT
TRBV7-2	TRBJ2-1	TRBD2	few	CASSLESGDEQFF	TGTGCCAGCAGCTTAGAGAGCGGGGATGAGCAGTTCTTC
TRBV12-5	TRBJ1-1	.	few	CASGFSVDTEAFF	TGTGCTAGTGGTTTTTCAGTAGACACTGAAGCTTTCTTT
TRBV29-1	TRBJ2-1	TRBD2	.	CSVDGAGGYNEQFF	TGCAGCGTTGATGGGGCGGGAGGCTACAATGAGCAGTTCTTC
TRBV20-1	TRBJ1-2	.	.	CSTPYGYTF	TGCAGTACCCCTTATGGCTACACCTTC
TRBV5-1	TRBJ1-4	TRBD1	many	CASRTGGQGGEKLFF	TGCGCCAGCAGAACCGGTGGACAGGGCGGAGAAAAACTGTTTTTT
TRBV29-1	TRBJ2-1	.	many	CSTRGGISGYNEQFF	TGCAGCACCCGTGGGGGTATTAGTGGGTACAATGAGCAGTTCTTC
TRBV12-3/TRBV12-4	TRBJ2-3	TRBD2	many	CASRPTIAGDLTDTQYF	TGTGCCAGCAGACCCACCATAGCGGGAGATCTCACAGATACGCAGTATTTT
TRBV7-9	TRBJ2-2	.	many	CASSPSGRELFF	TGTGCCAGCAGCCCTTCCGGGCGGGAGCTGTTTTTT
TRBV5-1	TRBJ2-3	TRBD1	.	CASSTGRDRGTDTQYF	TGCGCCAGCAGCACGGGACGCGACAGGGGAACAGATACGCAGTATTTT
TRBV5-1	TRBJ2-5	.	.	CASKGPNVAQYF	TGCGCCAGCAAAGGGCCCAACGTGGCCCAGTACTTC
TRBV11-2	TRBJ2-5	TRBD2	few	CASSLGRLAGVGETQYF	TGTGCCAGCAGCTTAGGTCGGCTAGCGGGAGTCGGAGAGACCCAGTACTTC
TRBV20-1	TRBJ2-3	.	.	CCARDFSAGRTDTQYF	TGCTGTGCTAGAGATTTTTCGGCAGGCAGGACAGATACGCAGTATTTT
TRBV13	TRBJ1-6	TRBD1	.	CASSLQGQGSSPLHF	TGTGCCAGCAGCTTACAGGGACAGGGGTCTTCACCCCTCCACTTT
TRBV7-3	TRBJ2-7	.	once	CASSLGREYEQYF	TGTGCCAGCAGCCTCGGACGGGAATACGAGCAGTACTTC
TRBV5-4	TRBJ2-5	TRBD2	.	CASSLLGLAGIQETQYF	TGTGCCAGCAGCTTGCTCGGACTAGCGGGGATCCAAGAGACCCAGTACTTC
TRBV10-3	TRBJ2-2	.	.	CAISPPRHGELFFF	.
TRBV12-3/TRBV12-4	TRBJ2-7	TRBD1	.	CASMSGGQAPYEQYF	TGTGCCAGCATGTCTGGTGGACAGGCACCCTACGAGCAGTACTTC
TRBV12-3/TRBV12-4	TRBJ2-7	TRBD2	.	CASRTGVAGDEQYF	TGTGCCAGCAGAACCGGGGTAGCGGGAGACGAGCAGTACTTC
TRBV7-9	TRBJ1-1	TRBD1	.	CASSKGQGVGAAFF	TGTGCCAGCAGCAAAGGACAGGGGGTGGGCGCAGCTTTCTTT
TRBV3-1	TRBJ2-2	.	.	CASSQPPRGGELFF	TGTGCCAGCAGCCAACCCCCCCGGGGCGGGGAGCTGTTTTTT
TRBV6-1	TRBJ2-4	.	few	CASTQGPGEAKNIQYF	TGTGCCAGCACCCAAGGGCCGGGAGAGGCCAAAAACATTCAGTACTTC
TRBV28	TRBJ2-6	.	many	CASTSSGRPLSGANVLTF	TGTGCCAGCACCTCCTCGGGACGGCCTCTCTCTGGGGCCAACGTCCTGACTTTC
TRBV20-1	TRBJ2-7	.	.	CSAARLLGGEQYF	TGCAGTGCTGCGAGGCTACTCGGGGGCGAGCAGTACTTC
TRBV20-1	TRBJ1-2	TRBD1	few	CSARGLGQGGNYGYTF	TGCAGTGCTAGAGGCCTCGGACAGGGGGGGAACTATGGCTACACCTTC
TRBV20-1	TRBJ2-7	TRBD2	.	CSARRLAGGLGEQYF	TGCAGTGCTAGACGGCTAGCGGGAGGTTTAGGCGAGCAGTACTTC
TRBV20-1	TRBJ2-3	TRBD1	many	CSAHTGGVTDTQYF	TGCAGTGCTCATACAGGGGGTGTAACAGATACGCAGTATTTT
TRBV6-1	TRBJ2-1	TRBD2	.	CASSEGWGGSYNEQFF	TGTGCCAGCAGTGAAGGATGGGGGGGGTCCTACAATGAGCAGTTCTTC
TRBV4-3	TRBJ2-3	.	.	CASSQEGVGETDTQYF	TGCGCCAGCAGCCAAGAAGGGGTGGGTGAAACAGATACGCAGTATTTT
TRBV20-1	TRBJ1-6	.	.	CSARDGAGLNSPLHF	TGCAGTGCTAGAGATGGGGCAGGGCTGAATTCACCCCTCCACTTT
TRBV3-1	TRBJ2-3	TRBD2	many	CASSLGRASTDTQYF	TGTGCCAGCAGCCTAGGGAGGGCTAGCACAGATACGCAGTATTTT
TRBV7-2	TRBJ1-2	TRBD1	few	CASSLEIGQGNYGYTF	TGTGCCAGCAGCTTAGAAATCGGACAGGGGAACTATGGCTACACCTTC
TRBV7-8	TRBJ1-1	.	.	CASSLERRDTEAFF	TGTGCCAGCAGCTTGGAGCGGCGGGACACTGAAGCTTTCTTT